This is a list of T cell receptor beta chains from one sample in a study of blood T cells in healthy people across ages. TCRdb re-analysed the 5' RACE reads in MiXCR, keeping a single row per CDR3 protein. The sample holds about 1.4 million distinct CDR3 sequences, around 59% seen once. The sequenced sample was blood. These receptors came from a young man in good health. The CDR3 runs from the conserved cysteine through the conserved F or W. D genes are given only for firm matches. Expanded clones are given a class, and other clones once, few, many or no size at all.

size	V	D	J	CDR3	DNA
few	TRBV2	TRBD2	TRBJ2-5	CASSARLAAQETQYF	TGTGCCAGCAGTGCCCGACTAGCGGCCCAAGAGACCCAGTACTTC
few	TRBV20-1	NA	TRBJ1-4	CSAPPQGWDEKLFF	TGCAGTGCCCCCCCACAGGGATGGGATGAAAAACTGTTTTTT
once	TRBV15	NA	TRBJ2-1	CATRRGERGALYNEQFF	TGTGCCACCAGAAGAGGGGAAAGGGGGGCTCTCTACAATGAGCAGTTCTTC
few	TRBV29-1	NA	TRBJ1-1	CSVGGTTEAFF	TGCAGCGTTGGCGGTACAACTGAAGCTTTCTTT
few	TRBV4-1	NA	TRBJ2-3	CASSQDVGDIKQYF	TGCGCCAGCAGCCAAGATGTCGGGGACATCAAGCAGTATTTT
NA	TRBV11-2	NA	TRBJ2-2	CASSQPFPSPFTGELFF	TGTGCCAGCAGCCAGCCTTTCCCATCCCCTTTTACCGGGGAGCTGTTTTTT
NA	TRBV5-5	TRBD1	TRBJ1-2	CASSFLGTDYGYTF	TGTGCCAGCAGTTTTCTCGGGACAGACTATGGCTACACCTTC
NA	TRBV27	NA	TRBJ2-7	CASSSGQIWEQYF	TGTGCCAGCAGTTCCGGACAGATCTGGGAGCAGTACTTC
NA	TRBV6-5	NA	TRBJ1-4	CASSWMEGATNEKLFF	TGTGCCAGCAGTTGGATGGAGGGAGCAACTAATGAAAAACTGTTTTTT
few	TRBV28	TRBD1	TRBJ1-1	CASTGTGGSPEAFF	TGTGCCAGCACAGGGACAGGGGGCTCACCTGAAGCTTTCTTT
few	TRBV27	NA	TRBJ2-1	CASRDLTDNEQFF	TGTGCCAGCAGGGACCTGACAGACAATGAGCAGTTCTTC
NA	TRBV4-1	NA	TRBJ2-7	CASSHLTGRYEQYF	TGCGCCAGCAGCCACCTTACCGGACGCTACGAGCAGTACTTC
NA	TRBV20-1	NA	TRBJ1-2	CSARDIRGPPGYTF	TGCAGTGCTAGAGATATCAGGGGACCTCCTGGCTACACCTTC
NA	TRBV29-1	TRBD1	TRBJ2-3	CSVERAQGGTDTQYF	TGCAGCGTTGAAAGGGCCCAGGGGGGCACAGATACGCAGTATTTT
few	TRBV4-1	TRBD2	TRBJ2-1	CASSQGWNSGGAAYNEQFF	TGCGCCAGCAGCCAAGGTTGGAACTCGGGGGGGGCCGCCTACAATGAGCAGTTCTTC
NA	TRBV6-5	NA	TRBJ1-5	CASRPSPGGYNQPQHF	TGTGCCAGCAGGCCCTCTCCTGGGGGTTACAATCAGCCCCAGCATTTT
NA	TRBV6-5	NA	TRBJ2-1	CASSYSTGGHNEQFF	TGTGCCAGCAGTTACTCAACGGGGGGCCACAATGAGCAGTTCTTC
once	TRBV2	NA	TRBJ1-4	CASSGADYEKLFF	TGTGCCAGCAGTGGGGCGGATTATGAAAAACTGTTTTTT
NA	TRBV5-1	NA	TRBJ2-7	CASSPDLGGRFGEQYF	TGCGCCAGCAGCCCGGATTTGGGGGGAAGGTTCGGCGAGCAGTACTTC
NA	TRBV7-2	NA	TRBJ2-7	CASSLAAAVHEQYF	TGTGCCAGCAGCTTAGCGGCGGCAGTCCACGAGCAGTACTTC
NA	TRBV25-1	TRBD1	TRBJ2-3	CASSYQGQGTDTQYF	TGTGCCAGCAGCTACCAAGGACAGGGGACAGATACGCAGTATTTT
NA	TRBV14	NA	TRBJ2-3	CASSPWVGADTQYF	TGTGCCAGCAGCCCGTGGGTCGGCGCAGATACGCAGTATTTT
NA	TRBV7-2	NA	TRBJ2-3	CASSQKQGLDTQYF	TGTGCCAGCAGTCAAAAACAGGGCTTAGATACGCAGTATTTT
few	TRBV20-1	TRBD1	TRBJ1-2	CSASSRTGNYGYTF	TGCAGTGCTTCAAGTCGGACAGGAAACTATGGCTACACCTTC
few	TRBV29-1	NA	TRBJ2-5	CSVDVEAQETQYF	TGCAGCGTAGACGTTGAGGCTCAAGAGACCCAGTACTTC
NA	TRBV12-3/TRBV12-4	NA	TRBJ2-1	CASSPGLVNNEQFF	TGTGCCAGCAGCCCGGGCCTCGTTAACAATGAGCAGTTCTTC
NA	TRBV27	TRBD2	TRBJ2-7	CASSPSGARYEQYF	TGTGCCAGCAGTCCTAGCGGTGCACGCTACGAGCAGTACTTC
few	TRBV4-2	NA	TRBJ2-3	CASSQGQFSTDTQYF	TGTGCCAGCAGCCAAGGACAGTTTAGCACAGATACGCAGTATTTT
NA	TRBV6-5	NA	TRBJ2-5	CASSYARPRQETQYF	TGTGCCAGCAGTTACGCTAGGCCACGTCAAGAGACCCAGTACTTC
NA	TRBV2	NA	TRBJ1-4	CATTHGPATNEKLFF	TGTGCCACCACCCACGGGCCTGCAACTAATGAAAAACTGTTTTTT
NA	TRBV7-8	NA	TRBJ2-3	CASTTGDDTQYF	TGTGCCAGCACTACGGGGGACGATACGCAGTATTTT
NA	TRBV27	TRBD1	TRBJ2-7	CASSSTGGRYEQYF	TGTGCCAGCAGTTCTACAGGGGGACGGTACGAGCAGTACTTC
NA	TRBV29-1	NA	TRBJ2-7	CSVEDNNFEQYF	TGCAGCGTTGAAGACAACAATTTCGAGCAGTACTTC
NA	TRBV7-2	TRBD2	TRBJ2-1	CASSFVSGRALYEQFF	TGTGCCAGCAGCTTCGTTAGCGGGAGGGCCCTCTATGAGCAGTTCTTC
few	TRBV6-1	NA	TRBJ1-5	CASRPAAAHQPQHF	TGTGCCAGCAGGCCGGCGGCAGCCCATCAGCCCCAGCATTTT
NA	TRBV5-1	NA	TRBJ1-5	CASSPGGRSNQPQHF	TGCGCCAGCAGCCCCGGGGGCAGGAGCAATCAGCCCCAGCATTTT
NA	TRBV7-9	NA	TRBJ1-2	CASSLARDSYGYTF	TGTGCCAGCAGCTTAGCGAGGGATTCCTATGGCTACACCTTC
NA	TRBV2	NA	TRBJ2-6	CASSEAGRGPESGANVLTF	TGTGCCAGCAGTGAAGCGGGCAGGGGACCCGAGTCTGGGGCCAACGTCCTGACTTTC
NA	TRBV2	NA	TRBJ2-7	CASSDRTLARYEQYF	TGTGCCAGTAGTGACCGCACCCTAGCGCGGTACGAGCAGTACTTC
NA	TRBV10-3	NA	TRBJ1-1	CAISDRQTGVFNTEAFF	TGTGCCATCAGTGACCGACAGACTGGGGTATTTAACACTGAAGCTTTCTTT
NA	TRBV5-1	NA	TRBJ1-1	CASSSTPGGLSTEAFF	TGCGCCAGCAGCTCAACGCCGGGGGGCTTGAGCACTGAAGCTTTCTTT